This T cell receptor beta chain was sequenced during a study of T-cell reconstitution after alpha-beta-depleted transplantation in children. The sample holds a few counts of this clonotype. The TCRbeta library was prepared with unique molecular identifiers. TCRdb re-analysed the PCR reads in MiXCR, keeping a single row per CDR3 protein. The sample yields a few hundred thousand distinct CDR3 sequences, about an eighth seen once. Germline CDR1 reads SGHRS; CDR2 reads YFSETQ. Trimming removed 2 bases from V and 8 bases from J, with 14 bases in between. The length of the CDR3 is 14 residues. The receptor's source is a human donor who donated a stem cell graft to a child with combined immunodeficiency. The J gene is TRBJ2-4, the V gene TRBV5-1, with a possible D match to TRBD2 (6 bases). This specimen consisted of PBMCs from the stem cell graft donor, obtained from the stem cell graft. The CDR3 DNA reads as TGCGCCAGCAGCTTCGGCCTAGCGAGTGACATTCAGTACTTC. It encodes CASSFGLASDIQYF.